The next 27 T cell receptor beta chains were all read from a single sample in a study of blood T cell repertoires in COVID-19. Repertoires were generated with immunoSEQ multiplex PCR, while TCRdb's copy carries only in-frame clones and drops some. The profile shows approximately 270,000 clones, around 93% of them singletons. The sequencing input was PBMCs or T cells enriched from blood (not recorded which). These receptors all come from a middle-aged man who had been exposed to COVID-19.

The V call is TRBV5-5, the J call TRBJ1-2; possibly TRBD1 for D (6 bases). Germline V gene data show CDR1 as SGHKS and CDR2 as YYEKEE (reference sequence). The length of the CDR3 is 15 residues. V gave up 1 base and J gave up 7 bases, with 17 bases separating them. CDR3 in DNA: TGTGCCAGCAGCTTGACAGGGAATATCGGTGGTGGCTACACCTTC. Its translation is CASSLTGNIGGGYTF.

This rearrangement joins TRBV11-2 to TRBJ2-7, with 7 bases that match TRBD1. Germline V lookup: CDR1 SGHAT, CDR2 FQNNGV. The J segment lost 3 bases and the V segment lost 5 bases, leaving 7 bases of the junction unmatched. The CDR3 sequence is 14 residues long. The CDR3 nucleotides read TGTGCCAGCAGCATCAGGGGGAACTTCTACGAGCAGTACTTC. Its translation: CASSIRGNFYEQYF. The whole variable domain, remainder taken from reference TRBV11-2 and TRBJ2-7, is EAGVAQSPRYKIIEKRQSVAFWCNPISGHATLYWYQQILGQGPKLLIQFQNNGVVDDSQLPKDRFSAERLKGVDSTLKIQPAKLEDSAVYLCASSIRGNFYEQYFGPGTRLTVT.

The chain carries TRBV15 and TRBJ1-5, with 10 bases identical to TRBD1. Germline-derived CDR1 and CDR2 are LNHNV and YYDKDF (reference sequence). Losses at the gene ends were 1 base for V and 7 bases for J; bases not matched to a gene: 7. There are 16 residues in the CDR3. The CDR3 bases are TGTGCCACCAGCAGAGGGGGACAGGGGCAGGGACAGCCCCAGCATTTT. Protein product: CATSRGGQGQGQPQHF. Using reference TRBV15 and TRBJ1-5 for the parts outside the CDR3, the full variable domain is DAMVIQNPRYQVTQFGKPVTLSCSQTLNHNVMYWYQQKSSQAPKLLFHYYDKDFNNEADTPDNFQSRRPNTSFCFLDIRSPGLGDTAMYLCATSRGGQGQGQPQHFGDGTRLSIL.

The chain couples TRBV28 to TRBJ1-4; possible D gene TRBD1, 5 bases. The CDR3 extends over 13 amino acids. The V end lost 4 bases, the J end lost 4 bases, and 7 bases lay between the germline ends. Germline-derived CDR1 and CDR2 are MDHEN and SYDVKM. Written as DNA, the CDR3 is TGTGCCAGCAGTTGGAGGGGTAATGAAAAACTGTTTTTT. This encodes CASSWRGNEKLFF.

This clone was counted a single time. The V gene is TRBV28, the J gene TRBJ2-7; 9 nucleotides align to TRBD1. CDR1 MDHEN and CDR2 SYDVKM come from the germline V gene. The V segment lost 9 bases and the J segment 6 bases; nucleotides outside the gene matches: 15. CDR3 length equals 15 residues. The CDR3: CASQTAGQGIPEQYF. Written as DNA, the CDR3 is TGTGCCAGTCAGACAGCGGGACAGGGAATTCCCGAGCAGTACTTC.

The chain joins TRBV29-1 to TRBJ2-2; a possible D gene is TRBD1 (6 bases). V dropped 7 bases and J dropped 6 bases, with 18 bases sitting between them. CDR1 SQVTM and CDR2 ANQGSEA come from the germline V gene. The CDR3 extends over 14 amino acids. CDR3 DNA sequence: TGCAGCGGGAAATACTTACAGGGATCCGGGGAGCTGTTTTTT. Protein: CSGKYLQGSGELFF.

This clone was seen just once. The gene calls are TRBV27 and TRBJ1-1; possible D gene TRBD1, 5 bases. Trimming shortened V by 4 bases and J by 1 base, and 7 bases separated the two germline ends. Germline V CDR1 and CDR2: MNHEY, SMNVEV (reference sequence). The CDR3 is made up of 13 amino acids. The DNA of the CDR3 is TGTGCCAGCAGTTACAGGCGGAACACTGAAGCTTTCTTT. It yields the protein CASSYRRNTEAFF.

The chain couples TRBV30 to TRBJ1-5; D gene uncertain. CDR1 and CDR2 (germline): GTSNPN, SVGIG (reference sequence). V was clipped by 2 bases and J by 3 bases, with 8 bases between them. CDR3 size: 13 residues. The CDR3 bases are TGTGCCTGGAGTAAACAGAACAATCAGCCCCAGCATTTT. Amino acid sequence: CAWSKQNNQPQHF.

This chain connects TRBV29-1 to TRBJ1-1; a weak D match, TRBD1 (5 bases). Trimming took off 6 bases at V and 0 bases at J, with 20 bases between the two ends. CDR1 is SQVTM, CDR2 ANQGSEA, per germline. The CDR3 sequence is 16 residues long. CDR3 sequence reads: CSVFGRGKVMNTEAFF. CDR3 bases: TGCAGCGTGTTTGGTAGGGGCAAGGTTATGAACACTGAAGCTTTCTTT.

V gene TRBV5-6 combines with J gene TRBJ2-3, with D tentatively TRBD1 (5 bases). Germline loops: CDR1 SGHDT, CDR2 YYEEEE. Trimming left V 0 bases short and J 5 bases short, with 7 bases between. This CDR3 contains 13 residues. The CDR3 spells CASSLVQEDTQYF. The CDR3 nucleotides are TGTGCCAGCAGCTTGGTACAGGAAGATACGCAGTATTTT.

This sequence joins TRBV19 and TRBJ1-1; TRBD1 might be the D (6 bases). Germline V lookup: CDR1 LNHDA, CDR2 SQIVND (reference sequence). V lost 6 bases to trimming and J lost 1 base, with 12 bases between them. CDR3 length: 14 residues. This CDR3 reads CASRKQGGNTEAFF. The CDR3 bases are TGTGCCAGTAGAAAACAGGGTGGGAACACTGAAGCTTTCTTT.

The V and J genes are TRBV7-2 and TRBJ2-4; 7 bases agree with TRBD1. Germline assignment: CDR1 SGHTA and CDR2 FQGNSA. The CDR3 contains 13 residues. The V gene end was trimmed by 3 bases and the J gene end by 8 bases; junction bases not matched to a gene: 4. The CDR3 coding sequence is TGTGCCAGCAGCTTCAGACAGGGAGACATTCAGTACTTC. It encodes CASSFRQGDIQYF. The full variable domain, its missing parts supplied by reference TRBV7-2 and TRBJ2-4, is GAGVSQSPSNKVTEKGKDVELRCDPISGHTALYWYRQSLGQGLEFLIYFQGNSAPDKSGLPSDRFSAERTGGSVSTLTIQRTQQEDSAVYLCASSFRQGDIQYFGAGTRLSVL.

This chain uses TRBV15 with TRBJ2-1; TRBD2 aligns across 8 bases. The germline V gene encodes CDR1 LNHNV and CDR2 YYDKDF (reference sequence). The CDR3 length is 17 residues. The trim removed 11 bases at V and 0 bases at J, leaving 15 bases unmatched. The CDR3 DNA sequence: TGTGCCGTCCTCATTAGCGGGACCCCGAGCTCCTACAATGAGCAGTTCTTC. Protein: CAVLISGTPSSYNEQFF.

Concerning this clone: The sample holds other DNA sequences that translate to the same CDR3. This chain joins TRBV6-5 and TRBJ2-7; 10 bases fit TRBD1. V was pared by 5 bases and J by 2 bases, with 6 bases of the junction left unmatched. Germline values: CDR1 MNHEY, CDR2 SVGAGI. The CDR3 runs 15 residues. CDR3 protein: CASSHRDRGPYEQYF. The CDR3, as DNA: TGTGCCAGCAGTCACAGGGACAGGGGCCCCTACGAGCAGTACTTC.

The V and J genes are TRBV30 and TRBJ1-2; D gene ambiguous. Trimming left V 0 bases short and J 3 bases short, with 11 bases between. Per the germline V gene, CDR1 is GTSNPN and CDR2 is SVGIG (reference sequence). This CDR3 region has 14 residues. The chain's CDR3 is CAWSVLGADYGYTF. For the CDR3, the DNA is TGTGCCTGGAGTGTACTAGGAGCTGACTATGGCTACACCTTC.

The chain has TRBV14 and TRBJ1-6, with TRBD1 matching over 8 bases. CDR3 length equals 15 residues. The germline V gene has CDR1 SGHDN and CDR2 FVKESK. Trimming at V came to 5 bases and at J to 10 bases, leaving 10 bases not matched to a gene. The CDR3 sequence: CASSTGQGSRSPLHF. As DNA, the CDR3 is TGTGCCAGCAGCACAGGACAGGGTAGTAGATCACCCCTCCACTTT.

The V gene is TRBV24-1, the J gene TRBJ1-3; D is ambiguous. The CDR3 extends over 12 amino acids. Germline assignment: CDR1 KGHDR and CDR2 SFDVKD. V lost 9 bases and J 1 base, leaving 6 bases between the germline ends. The CDR3 is CATSTSGNTIYF. The CDR3 nucleotides read TGTGCCACCTCAACTTCTGGAAACACCATATATTTT.

The chain joins TRBV19 to TRBJ2-7; 8 bases agree with TRBD1. After removal of 6 bases from V and 3 bases from J, the junction contained 10 bases not matched to a gene. In germline, CDR1 is LNHDA, CDR2 SQIVND (reference sequence). The CDR3 has 15 residues. In DNA, the CDR3 is TGTGCCAGTAGCCTAGCCGGTGACAGGGGCTACGAGCAGTACTTC. Translating gives CASSLAGDRGYEQYF.

The chain recombines TRBV10-3 with TRBJ2-7; 7 positions match TRBD1. The germline V gene has CDR1 ENHRY and CDR2 SYGVKD. V was pared by 0 bases and J by 0 bases, with 2 bases of the junction left unmatched. This CDR3 has 15 residues. The CDR3 loop reads CAISESRDSSYEQYF. As DNA, the CDR3 is TGTGCCATCAGTGAGTCGAGGGACAGCTCCTACGAGCAGTACTTC.

The CDR3 region is CASSSGTGAGYTF. CDR3 sequence (DNA): TGTGCCAGCAGCTCCGGGACAGGTGCTGGCTACACCTTC. The chain employs TRBV5-4 and TRBJ1-2, with 8 nucleotides matching TRBD1. The CDR3 contains 13 residues. Germline V gives CDR1 SGHNT, CDR2 YYREEE (reference sequence). V trimming: 3 bases; J trimming: 7 bases; junction bases outside the gene matches: 5.

The genes are TRBV6-5 and TRBJ2-2, with a weak D call TRBD2 (5 bases). Trimming removed 8 bases from V and 1 base from J, with 14 bases in between. CDR3 length: 15 amino acids. CDR1 and CDR2 from the germline V gene are MNHEY and SVGAGI. The CDR3 sequence: CASEEEVQNTGELFF. The CDR3 nucleotides are TGTGCCAGCGAGGAGGAAGTACAGAACACCGGGGAGCTGTTTTTT.

V is TRBV27 and J is TRBJ2-5; D is ambiguous. The ends were cut back, 7 bases at V and 2 bases at J, with 11 bases in the middle. This CDR3 spans 13 amino acids. Germline loops: CDR1 MNHEY, CDR2 SMNVEV (reference sequence). The CDR3 bases are TGTGCCAGCATGGGTCAACTACAAGAGACCCAGTACTTC. Protein sequence: CASMGQLQETQYF.

The chain employs TRBV21-1 and TRBJ1-1; the D call TRBD1 from the table was never checked on the DNA. TRBV21-1 is deemed a pseudogene. This CDR3 has 13 residues. The CDR3 DNA sequence: TGTGCCAGCAGGTCGGACAGGGTGAGTGAAGCTTTCTTT. As protein: CASRSDRVSEAFF.

This clone was found once. V and J are TRBV9 and TRBJ2-3, with 8 bases aligning to TRBD1. The CDR3 runs to 16 residues. The germline CDR1 and CDR2 sequences are SGDLS and YYNGEE. J lost 5 bases, V lost 0 bases, and 8 bases had no gene match. The CDR3 DNA is TGTGCCAGCAGCGTAGCTACTCGGACAGGGCAAGATACGCAGTATTTT. It translates to CASSVATRTGQDTQYF.

The V call is TRBV12-3 or TRBV12-4, the J call TRBJ2-7, with D hard to call. The CDR3 is made up of 11 amino acids. V was shortened by 3 bases and J by 5 bases, with 5 bases between the two germline ends. This CDR3 is CASSLGHEQYF. The CDR3 DNA follows: TGTGCCAGCAGTTTGGGCCACGAGCAGTACTTC.

The chain combines TRBV7-7 with TRBJ1-2; 8 nucleotides match TRBD1. Trimming took 6 bases from V and 4 from J; bases not matched to a gene: 10. The CDR3 extends over 15 amino acids. The germline V gene has CDR1 SSHAT and CDR2 FNYEAQ (reference sequence). CDR3 nucleotide sequence: TGTGCCAGCAGATACGAACAGGGGGTAGGCTATGGCTACACCTTC. It is translated as CASRYEQGVGYGYTF.

The V gene is TRBV19, the J gene TRBJ1-3; TRBD1 agrees at 8 bases. The CDR3 spans 15 residues. The germline CDR1 and CDR2 sequences are LNHDA and SQIVND (reference sequence). The J segment lost 4 bases and the V segment lost 10 bases, leaving 12 bases of the junction unmatched. The DNA of the CDR3 is TGTGCCACTCGACCGACAGGGGCTTCAGGAAACACCATATATTTT. Translating it yields CATRPTGASGNTIYF.